These 5 T cell receptor beta chains originate from one sample sequenced in a study of T cell clonality in common variable immunodeficiency. TCRdb's table, derived via immunoSEQ multiplex PCR, lists solely in-frame clones and lacks some. The sample shows roughly 58,000 clones, none of them appearing just once. Source material: peripheral blood mononuclear cells. The receptors come from a person aged 18 to 70 in good health.

This clone was recorded at least ten times. Read coverage stops 3 residues before the CDR3 terminus; the germline J gene supplies the remainder. V usage is TRBV7-7 and J usage is TRBJ2-1, with 7 bases fitting TRBD1. J lost 2 bases, V lost 5 bases, and 6 bases had no gene match. CDR3 length equals 15 residues. Germline CDR1 is SSHAT and CDR2 is FNYEAQ (reference sequence). The covered CDR3 bases are TGTGCCAGCAGCCTTACAGGGGCGGCCTACAATGAG. This translates into CASSLTGAAYNE. The CDR3 in full is CASSLTGAAYNEQFF. The whole variable domain, filled in from reference TRBV7-7 and TRBJ2-1, reads GAGVSQSPRYKVTKRGQDVTLRCDPISSHATLYWYQQALGQGPEFLTYFNYEAQPDKSGLPSDRFSAERPEGSISTLTIQRTEQRDSAMYRCASSLTGAAYNEQFFGPGTRLTVL.

This clone came up a few times. The CDR3 is cut off 3 residues early in the read; its end comes from the germline J gene. The chain is built from TRBV18 and TRBJ2-2, with 8 bases matching TRBD1. Germline lookup yields CDR1 KGHSH and CDR2 LQKENI. CDR3 length equals 14 residues. The sequenced part of the CDR3 DNA is TGTGCCAGCTCAGCGGGACAGGCTAATGAAAAG. It is translated as CASSAGQANEK. The entire CDR3 reads CASSAGQANEKLFF. The variable domain in full, with the rest retrieved from reference TRBV18 and TRBJ2-2, is NAGVMQNPRHLVRRRGQEARLRCSPMKGHSHVYWYRQLPEEGLKFMVYLQKENIIDESGMPKERFSAEFPKEGPSILRIQQVVRGDSAAYFCASSAGQANEKLFFGEGSRLTVL.

This clone was counted many times. The CDR3 end lies 3 residues beyond the end of the read and is filled in from the germline J gene. The genes are TRBV5-6 and TRBJ2-7; the match to TRBD2 covers 10 bases. There are 14 residues in the CDR3. The germline V gene encodes CDR1 SGHDT and CDR2 YYEEEE. The junction had 4 bases not matched to a gene; V was cut back by 4 bases and J by 3 bases. The CDR3 DNA, read in part, is TGTGCCAGCAGCCCCGGGACTAGCGTCTACGAG. Its protein is CASSPGTSVYE. The entire CDR3 reads CASSPGTSVYEQYF.

This clone was counted only a few times. CDR3 in amino acids: CSAPTGTGGEKLFF. Incomplete CDR3 DNA: TGCAGTGCTCCCACCGGGACAGGGGGAGAAAAA. The rearrangement uses TRBV20-1 and TRBJ1-4; 11 nucleotides align to TRBD1. The read halts 3 residues ahead of the CDR3 end, with the missing end drawn from the germline J gene. CDR1 and CDR2 from the germline V gene are DFQATT and SNEGSKA (reference sequence). The ends lost 5 bases at V and 8 bases at J; junction bases unmatched: 7. This CDR3 has 14 amino acids.

This clone was counted ten times or more. The read ends 3 residues before the CDR3 terminus; that terminus is restored from the germline J gene. This sequence joins TRBV19 and TRBJ2-7; 7 nucleotides agree with TRBD1. V trimming: 6 bases; J trimming: 6 bases; junction bases outside the gene matches: 5. The CDR3 has 12 amino acids. Germline values: CDR1 LNHDA, CDR2 SQIVND (reference sequence). CDR3 DNA (partial): TGTGCCAGTAGCCAGACAGGGTTCGAG. This codes for CASSQTGFE. The whole CDR3 reads CASSQTGFEQYF.